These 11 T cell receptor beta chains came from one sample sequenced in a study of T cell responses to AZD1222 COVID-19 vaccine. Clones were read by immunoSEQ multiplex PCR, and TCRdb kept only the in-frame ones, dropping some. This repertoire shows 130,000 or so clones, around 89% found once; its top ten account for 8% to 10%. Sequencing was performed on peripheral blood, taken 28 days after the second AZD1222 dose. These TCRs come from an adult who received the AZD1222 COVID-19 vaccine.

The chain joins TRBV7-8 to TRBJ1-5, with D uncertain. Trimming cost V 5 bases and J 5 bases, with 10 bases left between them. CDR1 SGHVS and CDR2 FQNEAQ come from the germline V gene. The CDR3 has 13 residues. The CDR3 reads CASSLRVHQPQHF. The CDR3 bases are TGTGCCAGCAGCCTCCGGGTGCATCAGCCCCAGCATTTT.

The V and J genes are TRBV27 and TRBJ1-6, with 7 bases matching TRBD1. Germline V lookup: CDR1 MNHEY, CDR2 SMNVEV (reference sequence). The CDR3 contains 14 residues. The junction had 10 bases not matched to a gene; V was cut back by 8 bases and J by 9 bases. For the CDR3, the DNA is TGTGCCAGCGGTCCGGGACAGCCTTCTTCACCCCTCCACTTT. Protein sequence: CASGPGQPSSPLHF.

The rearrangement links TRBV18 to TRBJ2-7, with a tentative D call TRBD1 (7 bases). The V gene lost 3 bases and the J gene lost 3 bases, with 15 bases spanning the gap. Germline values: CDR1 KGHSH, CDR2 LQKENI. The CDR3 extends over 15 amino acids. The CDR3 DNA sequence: TGTGCCAGCTCACCGGGGGGCCAGGGGGTCTACGAGCAGTACTTC. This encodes CASSPGGQGVYEQYF.

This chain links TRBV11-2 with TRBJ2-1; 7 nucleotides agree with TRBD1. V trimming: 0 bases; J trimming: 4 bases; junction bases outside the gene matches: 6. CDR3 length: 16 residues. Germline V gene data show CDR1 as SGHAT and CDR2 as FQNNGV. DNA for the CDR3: TGTGCCAGCAGCTTAGAACAGGGGTATTTTTACAATGAGCAGTTCTTC. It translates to CASSLEQGYFYNEQFF. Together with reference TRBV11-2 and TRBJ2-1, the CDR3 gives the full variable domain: EAGVAQSPRYKIIEKRQSVAFWCNPISGHATLYWYQQILGQGPKLLIQFQNNGVVDDSQLPKDRFSAERLKGVDSTLKIQPAKLEDSAVYLCASSLEQGYFYNEQFFGPGTRLTVL.

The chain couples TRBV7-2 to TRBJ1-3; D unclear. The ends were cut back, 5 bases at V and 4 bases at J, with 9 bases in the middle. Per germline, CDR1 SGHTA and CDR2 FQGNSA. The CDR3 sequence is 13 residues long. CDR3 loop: CASSPLPGNTIYF. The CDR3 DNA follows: TGTGCCAGCAGCCCCTTACCCGGAAACACCATATATTTT. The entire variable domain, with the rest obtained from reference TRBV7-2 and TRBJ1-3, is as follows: GAGVSQSPSNKVTEKGKDVELRCDPISGHTALYWYRQSLGQGLEFLIYFQGNSAPDKSGLPSDRFSAERTGGSVSTLTIQRTQQEDSAVYLCASSPLPGNTIYFGEGSWLTVV.

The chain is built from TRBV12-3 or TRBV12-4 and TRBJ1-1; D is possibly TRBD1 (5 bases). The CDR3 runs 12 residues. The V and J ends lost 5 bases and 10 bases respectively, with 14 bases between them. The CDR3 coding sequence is TGTGCCAGCAGTCCAACGGGGCGGCGAGCTTTCTTT. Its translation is CASSPTGRRAFF.

The CDR3 loop reads CASSEGKGAFYSNQPQHF. The DNA for the CDR3 is TGTGCCAGCAGTGAAGGAAAAGGGGCATTTTATAGCAATCAGCCCCAGCATTTT. The rearrangement uses TRBV6-1 and TRBJ1-5, with D maybe TRBD1 (5 bases). The CDR3 covers 18 residues. Looked up from germline, CDR1 is MNHNS and CDR2 is SASEGT. Trimming stripped 1 base from V and 0 bases from J, with 16 bases between.

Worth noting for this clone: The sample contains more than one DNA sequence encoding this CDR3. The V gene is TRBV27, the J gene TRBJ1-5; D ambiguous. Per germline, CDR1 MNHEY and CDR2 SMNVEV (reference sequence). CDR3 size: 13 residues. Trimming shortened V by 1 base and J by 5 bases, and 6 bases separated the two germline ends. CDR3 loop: CASSLLGDQPQHF. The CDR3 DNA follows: TGTGCCAGCAGTTTATTGGGTGATCAGCCCCAGCATTTT.

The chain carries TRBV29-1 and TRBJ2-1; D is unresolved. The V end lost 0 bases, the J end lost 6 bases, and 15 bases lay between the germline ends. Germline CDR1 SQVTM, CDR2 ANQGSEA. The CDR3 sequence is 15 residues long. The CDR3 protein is CSVEESFAPSNEQFF. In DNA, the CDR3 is TGCAGCGTTGAAGAGAGCTTCGCCCCCTCCAATGAGCAGTTCTTC.

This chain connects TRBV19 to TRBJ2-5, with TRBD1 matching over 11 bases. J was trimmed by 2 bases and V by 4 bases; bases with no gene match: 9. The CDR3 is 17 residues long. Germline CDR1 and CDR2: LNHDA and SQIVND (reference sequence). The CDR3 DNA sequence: TGTGCCAGTAGTAACGGACAGGGGGCCTGGGGACAAGAGACCCAGTACTTC. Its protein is CASSNGQGAWGQETQYF.

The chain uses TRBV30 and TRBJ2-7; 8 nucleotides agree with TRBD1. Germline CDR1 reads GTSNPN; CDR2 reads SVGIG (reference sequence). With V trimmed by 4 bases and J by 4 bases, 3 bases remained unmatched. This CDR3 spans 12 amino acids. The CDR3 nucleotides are TGTGCCTGGACTCAGGGGGCGTACGAGCAGTACTTC. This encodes CAWTQGAYEQYF.